Listed here are 29 T cell receptor beta chains from one sample, sequenced in a study of T cells in Graves' hyperthyroidism and ophthalmopathy. The source material, RNA transcripts, was used to amplify TCR beta CDR3 regions. Using the HTBI primer set, a first-round RT-PCR was run on the TCR CDR3. TCRdb reprocessed the multiplex PCR reads via MiXCR and lists one record per CDR3 protein. The sample has fewer than 650,000 distinct CDR3 sequences, about 15% seen once. The sequencing sample was made of blood. These TCRs come from a woman in her thirties with Graves' hyperthyroidism that later progressed to Graves' ophthalmopathy.

J is TRBJ2-6 and V is TRBV7-3, with 11 bases aligning to TRBD1. Trimming removed 5 bases from V and 1 base from J; junction bases left unmatched: 7. The CDR3 is made up of 18 amino acids. Germline CDR1 SGHTA, CDR2 FQGTGA. Here the CDR3 reads CASSSRGQGVSGANVLTF. CDR3 nucleotides: TGTGCCAGCAGCAGCCGGGGACAGGGGGTTTCTGGGGCCAACGTCCTGACTTTC. The complete variable domain, with remaining parts taken from reference TRBV7-3 and TRBJ2-6, reads GAGVSQTPSNKVTEKGKYVELRCDPISGHTALYWYRQSLGQGPEFLIYFQGTGAADDSGLPNDRFFAVRPEGSVSTLKIQRTERGDSAVYLCASSSRGQGVSGANVLTFGAGSRLTVL.

This clonotype occurred a few times. The V gene is TRBV6-1, the J gene TRBJ2-1, with TRBD2 identical over 9 bases. With 10 bases clipped from V and 4 bases from J, the junction kept 20 bases outside the gene matches. CDR3 length equals 18 residues. Germline values: CDR1 MNHNS, CDR2 SASEGT. The DNA of the CDR3 is TGTGCCACCAGGGAGAACCCTTCGAGCGGGAGGATATACAATGAGCAGTTCTTC. Its protein product is CATRENPSSGRIYNEQFF.

This clonotype was picked up a small number of times. The chain couples TRBV9 to TRBJ2-1; 8 nucleotides line up with TRBD1. This CDR3 comprises 16 residues. Per germline, CDR1 SGDLS and CDR2 YYNGEE. The V and J ends lost 4 bases and 7 bases, in that order; junction bases with no gene match: 13. CDR3 region: CASSPLGAGGKNEQFF. The CDR3 DNA reads as TGTGCCAGCAGCCCTTTAGGAGCAGGGGGCAAGAATGAGCAGTTCTTC.

With regard to this clonotype: Given the absence of the conserved phenylalanine or tryptophan at the CDR3 end, a read error is likely. The DNA is left out, because the CDR3 cannot be placed on it with certainty; the CDR3 is given as TCRdb lists it. The chain's CDR3 is CASSRATGLVVL. The chain joins TRBV3-1 to TRBJ2-7; the listed D gene, TRBD2, was not tested against the DNA. Germline CDR1 reads LGHDT; CDR2 reads YNNKEL (reference sequence). The CDR3 spans 12 residues, counting both ends.

With regard to this clonotype: Since a much larger clone is just one base distant, this may be a read error. CDR3: CASSLGVSGYNEQFF. The CDR3 nucleotides are TGTGCCAGCAGCTTAGGAGTAAGTGGCTACAATGAGCAGTTCTTC. The chain links TRBV11-3 to TRBJ2-1; D is undetermined. CDR1 is SGHNT and CDR2 is YENEEA in the germline V gene. The ends were cut back, 1 base at V and 3 bases at J, with 10 bases in the middle. CDR3 length equals 15 residues.

This clonotype was seen a few times. The junction does not match germline at one end; this may be a read error. This chain joins TRBV24-1 and TRBJ2-7; no reliable D call. Per germline, CDR1 KGHDR and CDR2 SFDVKD. The CDR3 runs 11 residues. The CDR3 region is CAASDSLGQYF. For the CDR3, the DNA is TGTGCCGCCAGTGATTCACTGGGGCAGTACTTC.

In nucleotides, the CDR3 is TGTGCCATCAGTGTGAACGGTCTTAGCACAGATACGCAGTATTTT. Protein sequence: CAISVNGLSTDTQYF. This chain uses TRBV10-3 with TRBJ2-3; the D is unclear. Deletions cut 4 bases from V and 0 bases from J, with 11 bases between. Germline CDR1 ENHRY, CDR2 SYGVKD. The CDR3 covers 15 residues.

Ten or more counts support this clonotype. The chain employs TRBV6-1 and TRBJ2-7; 14 nucleotides align to TRBD2. Germline V CDR1 and CDR2: MNHNS, SASEGT. The V gene end was trimmed by 6 bases and the J gene end by 6 bases; junction bases not matched to a gene: 7. The CDR3 totals 15 residues. The CDR3 bases are TGTGCCAGCAGCGCCGGGACTAGCGGGAGTATCGAGCAGTACTTC. It yields the protein CASSAGTSGSIEQYF.

This clonotype was observed a few times. The gene calls are TRBV6-2 or TRBV6-3 and TRBJ1-1; D unclear. The CDR3 runs to 14 residues. Germline CDR1 MNHEY, CDR2 SVGEGT. With 2 bases removed from V and 3 bases from J, the gap between germline ends came to 10 bases. The chain's CDR3 is CASSYLTEYTEAFF. The CDR3 DNA reads TGTGCCAGCAGTTACCTTACAGAGTACACTGAAGCTTTCTTT.

At least ten counts were recorded for this clonotype. This chain connects TRBV28 to TRBJ2-3, with 13 bases identical to TRBD2. CDR1 MDHEN and CDR2 SYDVKM come from the germline V gene. The CDR3 sequence is 17 residues long. The V segment lost 6 bases and the J segment 4 bases; nucleotides outside the gene matches: 10. The chain's CDR3 is CASRPGTSGEGADTQYF. In DNA, the CDR3 is TGTGCCAGCAGGCCCGGGACTAGCGGGGAGGGCGCAGATACGCAGTATTTT.

Remarks on this clonotype: Mismatch with germline at one junction end may stem from a read error. CDR3 in amino acids: CVSSSTGITEAFF. CDR3 DNA: TGTGTCAGCAGCTCGACAGGGATAACTGAAGCTTTCTTT. The chain recombines TRBV7-2 with TRBJ1-1; 7 positions match TRBD1. Germline CDR1 SGHTA, CDR2 FQGNSA. The CDR3 is made up of 13 amino acids.

V is TRBV20-1 and J is TRBJ1-1; unclear D gene. Germline CDR1 reads DFQATT; CDR2 reads SNEGSKA (reference sequence). This CDR3 region has 11 residues. V lost 8 bases, J lost 9 bases, and 16 bases lay in between. The CDR3 DNA reads as TGCAGTCCCTCCCCCTTCACGCAAGCTTTCTTT. Translating gives CSPSPFTQAFF.

This sequence joins TRBV18 and TRBJ1-5; 10 bases align to TRBD1. The CDR3 covers 15 residues. Germline V CDR1 and CDR2: KGHSH, LQKENI. Trimming at V came to 3 bases and at J to 7 bases, leaving 6 bases not matched to a gene. The CDR3 spells CASSPTGGVGQPQHF. CDR3 sequence (DNA): TGTGCCAGCTCACCGACAGGGGGCGTTGGACAGCCCCAGCATTTT.

This clonotype showed up just a few times. V gene TRBV9 combines with J gene TRBJ2-5; D unresolved. CDR3 length: 12 residues. The V end was cut by 1 base, the J end by 7 bases, with 8 bases between. In germline, CDR1 is SGDLS, CDR2 YYNGEE. DNA of the CDR3: TGTGCCAGCAGCGTATCTCGTGGGACCCAGTACTTC. The encoded protein is CASSVSRGTQYF.

This clonotype was picked up a small number of times. This rearrangement joins TRBV6-1 to TRBJ2-1, with 12 positions matching TRBD1. Per the germline V gene, CDR1 is MNHNS and CDR2 is SASEGT. The ends lost 5 bases at V and 6 bases at J; junction bases unmatched: 5. The CDR3 loop spans 15 amino acids. The CDR3 sequence is CASSSGTGGFNEQFF. In nucleotides, the CDR3 is TGTGCCAGCAGTTCCGGGACAGGGGGCTTCAATGAGCAGTTCTTC.

This clonotype was counted many times. This CDR3 is CASSKRASTDTQYF. In DNA form, the CDR3 reads TGTGCCAGCAGCAAACGGGCTAGCACAGATACGCAGTATTTT. The V gene is TRBV11-2, the J gene TRBJ2-3; D uncertain. V lost 5 bases, J lost 0 bases, and 9 bases lay in between. Germline CDR1 SGHAT, CDR2 FQNNGV. The CDR3 extends over 14 amino acids.

This clonotype was picked up many times. The V call is TRBV12-5, the J call TRBJ2-1; D gene unclear. CDR1 is LGHNT, CDR2 FRNRAP, per germline. Trimming stripped 5 bases from V and 6 bases from J, with 14 bases between. The CDR3 spans 14 residues. Here the CDR3 DNA reads TGTGCTAGTGGTCCCCTCGTTGGGATCAATGAGCAGTTCTTC. This sequence encodes CASGPLVGINEQFF.

This clonotype showed up many times. The rearrangement joins TRBV24-1 to TRBJ1-1, with D unresolved. Trimming cost V 3 bases and J 5 bases, with 9 bases left between them. CDR1 is KGHDR and CDR2 is SFDVKD in the germline V gene. CDR3 length equals 13 residues. CDR3 residues: CATSDNGGTEAFF. CDR3 nucleotides: TGTGCCACCAGTGATAACGGAGGAACTGAAGCTTTCTTT.

This clonotype has at least ten counts. The chain combines TRBV13 with TRBJ1-3, with D possibly TRBD1 on 5 matching bases. The CDR3 extends over 14 amino acids. Trimming removed 8 bases from V and 3 bases from J, with 14 bases in between. Germline V gene lookup returns CDR1 PRHDT and CDR2 FYEKMQ (reference sequence). CDR3 in DNA: TGTGCCAGCCTATCGGGAGGGGTTGGAAACACCATATATTTT. It yields the protein CASLSGGVGNTIYF.

This clonotype was seen ten or more times. Its ends do not fully match the called genes, so a read error is possible. This chain connects TRBV11-3 to TRBJ2-5; possible D gene TRBD2, 6 bases. Germline V gene data show CDR1 as SGHNT and CDR2 as YENEEA. This CDR3 has 13 amino acids. In nucleotides, the CDR3 is TGTGCCAGCAGCGCGGGACTTCAAGAGACCCAGTGCTTC. Protein product: CASSAGLQETQCF.

This clonotype came up a few times. The rearrangement uses TRBV20-1 and TRBJ1-1; TRBD1 matches 11 bases. Germline CDR1 is DFQATT and CDR2 is SNEGSKA (reference sequence). This CDR3 spans 17 amino acids. The V segment lost 3 bases and the J segment 4 bases; nucleotides outside the gene matches: 13. CDR3 in amino acids: CSARTGTGGGGGTEAFF. The CDR3 nucleotides are TGCAGTGCTAGGACCGGGACAGGGGGTGGGGGGGGCACTGAAGCTTTCTTT.

This clonotype has more than one count but fewer than ten. The chain carries TRBV14 and TRBJ2-7; D not resolved. V shed 4 bases and J shed 5 bases, with 12 bases lying between them. The V gene's germline CDR1 is SGHDN and CDR2 FVKESK. CDR3 length equals 13 residues. In DNA form, the CDR3 reads TGTGCCAGCAGCCGGTACCTAGGCCACGAGCAGTACTTC. Translation: CASSRYLGHEQYF.

The rearrangement links TRBV11-2 to TRBJ2-3; the D gene could be TRBD1 or TRBD2 (5 bases each). This CDR3 has 16 amino acids. V was pared by 7 bases and J by 3 bases, with 20 bases between. Germline CDR1 reads SGHAT; CDR2 reads FQNNGV. CDR3 loop: CASTRTGTKRTDTQYF. DNA of the CDR3: TGTGCCAGCACTCGGACCGGGACCAAGCGAACAGATACGCAGTATTTT.

In this sample, this clonotype turned up a few times. The V gene is TRBV7-2, the J gene TRBJ2-1; tentatively, D is TRBD1 or TRBD2 (5 bases each). V was pared by 2 bases and J by 2 bases, with 10 bases between. The CDR3 runs 15 residues. CDR1 and CDR2 from the germline V gene are SGHTA and FQGNSA. CDR3: CASSLLGEAYNEQFF. CDR3 DNA sequence: TGTGCCAGCAGCTTATTGGGGGAAGCCTACAATGAGCAGTTCTTC.

This clonotype showed up many times. This chain uses TRBV6-5 with TRBJ2-7; no clear D gene. There are 13 residues in the CDR3. The V gene lost 7 bases and the J gene lost 0 bases, with 10 bases spanning the gap. The germline V gene encodes CDR1 MNHEY and CDR2 SVGAGI. The CDR3 coding sequence is TGTGCCAGCACGCTAGACCTCTCCTACGAGCAGTACTTC. It codes for CASTLDLSYEQYF.

V usage is TRBV30 and J usage is TRBJ1-6; D is undetermined. The CDR3 covers 14 residues. Germline V gene lookup returns CDR1 GTSNPN and CDR2 SVGIG (reference sequence). V shed 8 bases and J shed 10 bases, with 21 bases lying between them. CDR3 DNA: TGTGCCCGGACGAAAAGGGTGGGCAACTCACCCCTCCACTTT. Translation: CARTKRVGNSPLHF.

This clonotype was seen a handful of times. The rearrangement links TRBV20-1 to TRBJ1-5; D perhaps matches TRBD1 (6 bases). The CDR3 consists of 15 residues. V was shortened by 0 bases and J by 2 bases, with 11 bases between the two germline ends. Germline lookup yields CDR1 DFQATT and CDR2 SNEGSKA (reference sequence). CDR3 DNA: TGCAGTGCTAGAGATGTAGCAGGGGGCAATCAGCCCCAGCATTTT. The encoded protein is CSARDVAGGNQPQHF.

At least ten counts were recorded for this clonotype. The chain is built from TRBV12-5 and TRBJ2-1; 7 positions agree with TRBD2. The CDR3 consists of 16 residues. Germline values: CDR1 LGHNT, CDR2 FRNRAP. The J segment lost 6 bases and the V segment lost 5 bases, leaving 13 bases of the junction unmatched. CDR3 residues: CASGLTVGGPSNEQFF. The CDR3 nucleotides are TGTGCTAGTGGTCTCACGGTGGGAGGGCCCTCCAATGAGCAGTTCTTC.

There are a few counts of this clonotype. This sequence joins TRBV5-5 and TRBJ1-1; a weak D match, TRBD1 (5 bases). Trimming cost V 2 bases and J 4 bases, with 12 bases left between them. This CDR3 spans 14 amino acids. CDR1 and CDR2 (germline): SGHKS, YYEKEE (reference sequence). The CDR3 coding sequence is TGTGCCAGCAGCTTTGCAGGGACGGGCACTGAAGCTTTCTTT. Residues: CASSFAGTGTEAFF.